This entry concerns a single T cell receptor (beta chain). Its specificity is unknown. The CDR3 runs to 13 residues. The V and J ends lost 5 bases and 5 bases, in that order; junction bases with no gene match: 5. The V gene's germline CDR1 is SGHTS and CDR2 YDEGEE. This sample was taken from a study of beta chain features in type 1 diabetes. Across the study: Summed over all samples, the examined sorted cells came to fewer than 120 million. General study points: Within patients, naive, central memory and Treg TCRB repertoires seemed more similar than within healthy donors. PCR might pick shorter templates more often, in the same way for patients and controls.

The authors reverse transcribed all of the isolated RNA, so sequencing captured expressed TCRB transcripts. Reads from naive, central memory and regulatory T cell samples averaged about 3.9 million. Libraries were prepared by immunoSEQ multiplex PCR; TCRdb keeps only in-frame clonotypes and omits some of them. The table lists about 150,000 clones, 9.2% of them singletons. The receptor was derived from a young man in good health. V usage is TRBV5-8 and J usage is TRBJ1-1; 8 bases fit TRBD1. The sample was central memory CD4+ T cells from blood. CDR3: CASSYDRGTEAFF. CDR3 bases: TGTGCCAGCAGTTACGACAGGGGAACTGAAGCTTTCTTT. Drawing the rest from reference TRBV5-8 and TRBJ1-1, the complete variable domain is EAGVTQSPTHLIKTRGQQATLRCSPISGHTSVYWYQQALGLGLQFLLWYDEGEERNRGNFPPRFSGRQFPNYSSELNVNALELEDSALYLCASSYDRGTEAFFGQGTRLTVV.